The 7 T cell receptor beta chains given below trace back to one sample, sequenced in a study of blood T cells in healthy people across ages (dated by TCRdb to between 2014 and 2017). The receptor library was made with 5' RACE. The run used an Illumina HiSeq 2500. A second roughly 7 to 11 cycle PCR used a sample-barcoded 5' primer and a J-beta primer mix. Through fastp at Q25 and MiXCR, TCRdb rebuilt clones from the public reads, retaining in-frame beta chains. Here each entry gathers all rows of one CDR3 protein and keeps the most common genes and DNA. Within this sample are approximately 690,000 distinct CDR3 sequences, with about 43% of them counted one time only. The top ten hold about 32% of the sample. Sequenced input: blood. These receptors were collected from a man older than 75 in good health.

This clonotype was observed a handful of times. V gene TRBV20-1 combines with J gene TRBJ2-1, with TRBD2 matching 7 bases. Germline-derived CDR1 and CDR2 are DFQATT and SNEGSKA (reference sequence). The V and J ends lost 2 bases and 6 bases, in that order; junction bases with no gene match: 13. The CDR3 runs 16 residues. CDR3 loop: CSARPLTSEGSNEQFF. The CDR3 DNA sequence: TGCAGTGCTAGACCTTTAACTAGCGAAGGGAGCAATGAGCAGTTCTTC.

The table lists this clonotype with a few counts. This chain links TRBV28 with TRBJ1-6; TRBD1 aligns across 7 bases. The V segment lost 6 bases and the J segment 6 bases; nucleotides outside the gene matches: 8. The CDR3 is 15 amino acids. Germline lookup yields CDR1 MDHEN and CDR2 SYDVKM. The CDR3 DNA sequence: TGTGCCAGCAGGGAACAGGGGTATTCTAATTCACCCCTCCACTTT. Translated, it gives CASREQGYSNSPLHF.

J is TRBJ2-2 and V is TRBV10-3, with 12 bases matching TRBD1. V gave up 5 bases and J gave up 3 bases; unmatched junction bases: 4. From germline, CDR1 is ENHRY and CDR2 SYGVKD. The CDR3 sequence is 16 residues long. Here the CDR3 DNA reads TGTGCCATCAGTCCCGGGACAGGGGGCGACACCGGGGAGCTGTTTTTT. Protein sequence: CAISPGTGGDTGELFF.

The sample holds a few counts of this clonotype. The chain has TRBV6-2 or TRBV6-3 and TRBJ2-2; the D is unclear. Germline loops: CDR1 MNHEY, CDR2 SVGEGT. The CDR3 is 14 residues long. Trimming left V 6 bases short and J 6 bases short, with 14 bases between. CDR3 sequence: CASSWGMVSGELFF. As DNA, the CDR3 is TGTGCCAGCAGCTGGGGAATGGTATCCGGGGAGCTGTTTTTT.

The V call is TRBV9, the J call TRBJ2-3; 14 bases map to TRBD2. The germline CDR1 and CDR2 sequences are SGDLS and YYNGEE. With 3 bases clipped from V and 5 bases from J, the junction kept 5 bases outside the gene matches. The CDR3 is made up of 16 amino acids. The CDR3: CASSAGTSGRLDTQYF. The CDR3 DNA follows: TGTGCCAGCAGCGCGGGGACTAGCGGGAGATTAGATACGCAGTATTTT.

V and J are TRBV9 and TRBJ1-1, with D maybe TRBD1 (6 bases). The CDR3 covers 16 residues. The germline V gene has CDR1 SGDLS and CDR2 YYNGEE. V dropped 4 bases and J dropped 11 bases, with 27 bases sitting between them. The DNA for the CDR3 is TGTGCCAGCAGCCGCGCGAGTGGGGGGGCTAGGTTTTCGGCTTTCTTT. Its protein product is CASSRASGGARFSAFF.

This clonotype has a single count. The chain links TRBV12-3 or TRBV12-4 to TRBJ2-7; D not certain. The germline V and J ends were trimmed by 3 bases and 1 base, with 16 bases remaining between them. CDR3 length equals 16 residues. For the CDR3, the DNA is TGTGCCAGCAGTTTGGGTGGAACTGGCGGATCCTACGAGCAGTACTTC. Protein: CASSLGGTGGSYEQYF.